The rows below give T cell receptor beta chains drawn from one sample of a study of blood T cell repertoires in COVID-19. Using immunoSEQ multiplex PCR, the repertoire was profiled, and TCRdb retains in-frame clones only, with some absent. The sample lists fewer than 200,000 clones, approximately 84% occurring once. Sequenced input: peripheral blood. The receptors stem from a man aged 65 to 85 with active or convalescent COVID-19. Both conserved end residues are part of each CDR3. The order of the fields is V gene, D gene, J gene, clone size, CDR3 protein, CDR3 DNA. The D gene is left open where the match is weak. Only part of the rows carry a size: once, few, many, or a class if the clone is expanded.

>TRBV3-1/TRBV3-2|.|TRBJ2-7|.
CASRSQGNEQYF
TGTGCCAGCCGAAGCCAGGGTAACGAGCAGTACTTC
>TRBV7-9|.|TRBJ1-1|.
CASSLAGDMATEAFF
TGTGCCAGCAGCCTGGCAGGTGACATGGCCACTGAAGCTTTCTTT
>TRBV7-2|.|TRBJ2-7|.
CASSERGTTRSYEQYF
TGTGCCAGCAGTGAGAGGGGGACCACCCGCTCCTACGAGCAGTACTTC
>TRBV19|.|TRBJ1-5|.
CASSLSGGDQPQHF
TGTGCCAGTAGCCTCAGTGGAGGGGACCAGCCCCAGCATTTT
>TRBV27|.|TRBJ1-1|.
CASSRLGGRDTEAFF
TGTGCCAGCAGCCGGCTGGGGGGGAGGGACACTGAAGCTTTCTTT
>TRBV27|TRBD1|TRBJ1-1|many
CASRYTPDREDEAFF
TGTGCCAGCAGATATACCCCGGACAGGGAAGATGAAGCTTTCTTT
>TRBV11-2|.|TRBJ1-4|.
CASSKIRDIEKLFF
TGTGCCAGCAGCAAAATCCGGGACATTGAAAAACTGTTTTTT
>TRBV20-1|.|TRBJ1-1|once
CSASSDKDRHRGAFF
TGCAGTGCTAGTTCGGACAAAGACAGGCACCGTGGGGCTTTCTTT
>TRBV24-1|TRBD1|TRBJ2-3|.
CATSDPGQGTDTQYF
TGTGCCACCAGTGACCCTGGACAGGGGACAGATACGCAGTATTTT
>TRBV29-1|.|TRBJ2-5|few
CSVDVGSWETQYF
TGCAGCGTTGATGTTGGTAGCTGGGAGACCCAGTACTTC
>TRBV15|.|TRBJ2-1|.
CATSLGRGSYNEQFF
TGTGCCACCTCTCTGGGGAGAGGGTCCTACAATGAGCAGTTCTTC
>TRBV6-2/TRBV6-3|TRBD2|TRBJ2-1|.
CASSYPLAGTTYNEQFF
TGTGCCAGCAGTTACCCACTAGCGGGCACCACCTACAATGAGCAGTTCTTC
>TRBV12-5|.|TRBJ2-1|.
CASGDSRSYNEQFF
TGTGCTAGTGGAGACAGCCGCTCCTACAATGAGCAGTTCTTC
>TRBV6-5|TRBD1|TRBJ1-1|many
CASSYSSQGGNTEAFF
TGTGCCAGCAGTTACTCGTCGCAGGGGGGGAACACTGAAGCTTTCTTT
>TRBV18|.|TRBJ1-1|.
CASNLGQATNTEAFF
TGTGCCAGCAACCTGGGGCAGGCAACGAACACTGAAGCTTTCTTT
>TRBV7-2|.|TRBJ1-4|.
CASSPNPGEGEKLFF
TGTGCCAGCAGCCCGAACCCAGGGGAGGGTGAAAAACTGTTTTTT
>TRBV10-3|.|TRBJ2-1|.
CAISAWTERSEQFF
TGTGCCATCAGTGCGTGGACTGAAAGGAGTGAGCAGTTCTTC
>TRBV28|.|TRBJ1-2|.
CASSKPRTPNGYTF
TGTGCCAGCAGTAAACCTCGCACTCCGAACGGCTACACCTTC
>TRBV7-2|TRBD1|TRBJ1-2|.
CASSFTRDSPYGYTF
TGTGCCAGCAGCTTTACCCGGGACAGCCCCTATGGCTACACCTTC
>TRBV29-1|TRBD1|TRBJ2-7|.
CSVVKGQGYEQYF
TGCAGCGTTGTAAAGGGACAGGGATACGAGCAGTACTTC
>TRBV18|.|TRBJ1-5|.
CASSWGHDQPQHF
TGTGCCAGCTCATGGGGACACGATCAGCCCCAGCATTTT
>TRBV2|TRBD2|TRBJ2-7|.
CASRLPSGRAGEQYF
TGTGCCAGCAGGTTACCCAGCGGGAGGGCCGGCGAGCAGTACTTC
>TRBV5-4|TRBD1|TRBJ2-7|.
CASSVGQGRTYEQYF
TGTGCCAGCAGCGTCGGACAGGGGAGGACCTACGAGCAGTACTTC
>TRBV11-2|.|TRBJ1-6|.
CASSWGGGLPNSPLHF
TGTGCCAGCAGCTGGGGGGGAGGGCTTCCCAATTCACCCCTCCACTTT
>TRBV5-1|.|TRBJ1-1|.
CASSSFQGITEAFF
TGCGCCAGCAGCTCGTTTCAGGGAATAACTGAAGCTTTCTTT
>TRBV5-1|TRBD2|TRBJ2-1|.
CASSFPGGDKFF
TGCGCCAGCAGCTTCCCGGGAGGCGATAAGTTCTTC
>TRBV5-1|.|TRBJ2-1|.
CASSYDRSYNEQFF
TGCGCCAGCAGCTATGACAGGAGCTACAATGAGCAGTTCTTC